These T cell receptor beta chains were read from a single sample in a study of shared clonotypes between healthy human individuals. TCRdb's table, derived via immunoSEQ multiplex PCR, lists solely in-frame clones and lacks some. The sample includes approximately 720,000 clones, about 78% of them seen just once. Sequenced: memory CD4+ T cells sorted from blood. Receptors originate from a woman in her 30s in good health. The conserved cysteine and the conserved F or W are not part of the CDR3 here. Fields, in order: J gene, V gene, clone size, CDR3 protein. Some rows mark clone size as missing; the rest say once, few, many or name a class of expanded clone.

TRBJ2-1	TRBV10-2	many	ASKRTGTYNEQF
TRBJ1-2	TRBV20-1	.	SASADYGYT
TRBJ1-2	TRBV28	.	ASSLRRAKSNGYT
TRBJ2-7	TRBV7-9	.	ASSLTGTGATEQY
TRBJ2-1	TRBV9	.	ASSPQGLSYNEQF
TRBJ2-3	TRBV5-1	.	ASSSRQGADTQY
TRBJ2-5	TRBV28	.	ASSPGSRGETQY
TRBJ1-1	TRBV7-2	once	ASSNRAGETEAF
TRBJ2-7	TRBV28	.	ASSDSFSDEQY
TRBJ1-1	TRBV9	once	ASRQVMNTEAF
TRBJ1-2	TRBV11-2	once	ASSPGQPNYGYT
TRBJ1-1	TRBV19	few	ASSTSDRGDTEAF
TRBJ1-2	TRBV27	once	ASSRTGSLYGYT
TRBJ2-2	TRBV2	.	ASTRDNTGELF
TRBJ2-1	TRBV7-8	.	ASSLGGGPYNEQF
TRBJ2-2	TRBV11-2	.	ASSLERRVTGELF
TRBJ2-3	TRBV19	.	ASRASVDADTQY
TRBJ1-5	TRBV7-2	.	ASSLQGNRQPQH
TRBJ1-5	TRBV28	few	ASSYRGLGPQH
TRBJ2-4	TRBV5-4	many	ASSLTGTSKIQY
TRBJ2-1	TRBV30	few	AHNRGAYNEQF
TRBJ1-1	TRBV29-1	few	SVEQGRTNTEAF
TRBJ2-5	TRBV21-1	.	ASSKVRLAGGVETQY
TRBJ2-3	TRBV2	.	ASSERTLSTDTQY
TRBJ2-7	TRBV2	.	ASSPTLGTPY
TRBJ2-6	TRBV5-1	.	ASSLESGTGANVLT
TRBJ2-7	TRBV21-1	.	ASRTNPGRVSC
TRBJ2-5	TRBV29-1	.	SVLAGGGETQY
TRBJ2-5	TRBV5-1	.	ASSLWGGTDETQY
TRBJ2-4	TRBV28	.	ASSFGQGVSDIQY
TRBJ2-3	TRBV25-1	.	ASSAAWPMSDTQY
TRBJ2-2	TRBV7-2	.	ASSRTSGDAGELF
TRBJ2-3	TRBV4-1	.	ASSHGTSGSADTQY
TRBJ2-7	TRBV29-1	.	SVGGLGGRSGEQY
TRBJ1-2	TRBV4-2	few	ASSEGPPNYGYT
TRBJ2-7	TRBV30	.	AWKGGLAGGVEQY
TRBJ1-1	TRBV6-5	.	ASSGFAGNTEAF
TRBJ2-7	TRBV5-6	few	ASSLRSPWAYEQY
TRBJ2-1	TRBV18	.	ASSSWPGGMEFGSYNEQF
TRBJ1-3	TRBV5-4	.	ASSGADRGNTIY
TRBJ1-6	TRBV4-1	.	ASSPTTRDRGRHSPLH
TRBJ2-1	TRBV4-2	.	ASSATWGYEQF
TRBJ2-1	TRBV5-1	few	ASSPGSEGGNEQF
TRBJ2-5	TRBV5-4	.	ASSLREETQY
TRBJ2-1	TRBV28	few	ASSGLGTSGSGEQF
TRBJ1-1	TRBV28	.	ASSPSGRMFFGTEAF
TRBJ2-7	TRBV7-6	few	ASSPRLAGEDEQY
TRBJ1-1	TRBV7-3	.	ASSLRYKNTEAF
TRBJ2-1	TRBV5-1	.	ASSPQGLEAYEQF
TRBJ2-1	TRBV5-1	.	ASSVAGTPDNEQF
TRBJ2-1	TRBV28	.	ATSLAASSYNEQF
TRBJ2-5	TRBV19	few	ASKARQSRETQY
TRBJ2-3	TRBV6-4	.	ASSEGQARTDTQY